This TCR beta chain was obtained from a study of CD8+CD57+ T cells in acquired aplastic anemia listed by TCRdb under 2018. As for the study more broadly: On average, sorted CD4+ and CD8+ cells yielded 2.5 to 3.5 ug of extracted DNA, with a range of 0.2 to 27.4 ug.

Broad study findings and their caveats: Patients and healthy controls showed no significant difference in CD8+ Simpson's diversity (P=0.060). Twenty-nine CD8+ CDR3 sequences were found in both patients and controls but appeared to be highly expressed in patients and within the immunodominant clones of the patients.

The study deep-sequenced TCR repertoires of sorted CD4+ and CD8+ blood T cells from severe aplastic anemia patients and healthy subjects. Ficoll-Paque density gradient centrifugation was used to isolate peripheral blood mononuclear cells. CD4+ and CD8+ T cells were sorted by FACS or magnetic beads before DNA extraction. The CDR3 holds 14 amino acids from the cysteine to the phenylalanine. The DNA shown is the 42-base CDR3, in frame from base 1. The V end loses 4 bases and the J end loses 2 bases, and a stretch of 12 bases separates them. As encoded in the germline V gene, CDR1 is SGHVT while CDR2 is SQSDAQ. Profiling of TCR beta VDJ combinations and CDR3 sequences used genomic DNA as the template. An Illumina HiSeq 2000 was the platform used for TCR repertoire sequencing. In the paper's pipeline: Repertoire assessment relied on Simpson's diversity index, CDR3 size and DJ length profiles, and TRBV/TRBJ rearrangement plots. The most abundant DNA sequence in the deep sequencing data was taken as the immunodominant clone. CDR3 amino acid sequences were screened for sharing across subjects and were compared with published repertoires and the VDJdb database. TCRdb reran the public reads through fastp at Q25 and MiXCR, keeping productive beta chains. Rows matching on CDR3 protein sequence are summarized as one entry with the most common DNA and genes. The V and J calls and clone size are TCRdb's, not the authors'. The sample data list some 280,000 distinct CDR3 sequences, and around 60% of these were observed just once. The ten most abundant clones make up roughly 8% of the sample.

As for this clonotype: The antigen it recognizes is unknown. No base quality information exists; no much larger clone differs at one position.

The sequence joins TRBV7-4 to TRBJ2-7, with the identity of the D gene unclear. Sequencing used sorted CD4+, CD8+, or CD8+CD57+ T cells (not recorded which) from PBMCs. The source of this sequence is a human donor with severe aplastic anemia or a healthy control (not recorded which). The bases are TGTGCCAGCAGCTCACCAACAGATGCCTACGAGCAGTACTTC. Protein translation: CASSSPTDAYEQYF.